These 17 T cell receptor beta chains originate from one sample sequenced in a study of graft-versus-host responses after intestinal transplantation. Which antigens these TCRs recognize remains unknown. Sequencing was performed with immunoSEQ multiplex PCR; in TCRdb, only in-frame clones are kept and a portion is missing. The table includes 86,000 or so clones, 80% to 95% detected once. The source material was unstimulated CD8+ T cells sorted from spleen or lymph node cells, sampled before intestinal transplant. The origin of the receptors is a human donor who received an intestinal transplant.

The V call is TRBV13, the J call TRBJ2-2; 7 bases agree with TRBD1. The junction had 4 bases not matched to a gene; V was cut back by 6 bases and J by 3 bases. The CDR3 extends over 14 amino acids. Germline loops: CDR1 PRHDT, CDR2 FYEKMQ (reference sequence). CDR3 loop: CASRPGQDTGELFF. The CDR3 DNA reads as TGTGCCAGCAGGCCCGGACAGGACACCGGGGAGCTGTTTTTT.

The chain is built from TRBV28 and TRBJ1-1; a weak D match, TRBD1 (6 bases). Germline V gene lookup returns CDR1 MDHEN and CDR2 SYDVKM. Trimming shortened V by 5 bases and J by 5 bases, and 18 bases separated the two germline ends. The CDR3 covers 15 residues. Here the CDR3 reads CASSTPGRGSTEAFF. The CDR3 DNA is TGTGCCAGCAGTACTCCCGGCAGGGGCTCTACTGAAGCTTTCTTT.

The chain recombines TRBV27 with TRBJ2-7, with no clear D. CDR3 size: 13 residues. From germline, CDR1 is MNHEY and CDR2 SMNVEV (reference sequence). Trimming took 5 bases from V and 5 from J, leaving 13 bases between them. CDR3 sequence reads: CASSPFPVDEQYF. In DNA form, the CDR3 reads TGTGCCAGCAGTCCCTTCCCCGTGGACGAGCAGTACTTC.

This clone was counted only a few times. The V call is TRBV4-1, the J call TRBJ1-4, with 8 nucleotides matching TRBD1. V was pared by 3 bases and J by 4 bases, with 4 bases of the junction left unmatched. CDR1 and CDR2 from the germline V gene are MGHRA and YSYEKL. CDR3 size: 15 residues. The CDR3 reads CASSQGGQVNEKLFF. CDR3 DNA: TGCGCCAGCAGCCAGGGGGGACAGGTTAATGAAAAACTGTTTTTT.

The V gene is TRBV7-9, the J gene TRBJ2-2; 8 nucleotides match TRBD1. The germline CDR1 and CDR2 sequences are SEHNR and FQNEAQ (reference sequence). The CDR3 is 16 residues long. V gave up 4 bases and J gave up 0 bases; unmatched junction bases: 4. CDR3 sequence: CASSWPGQANTGELFF. The CDR3 coding sequence is TGTGCCAGCAGCTGGCCGGGACAGGCGAACACCGGGGAGCTGTTTTTT.

This clone was seen a single time. The rearrangement uses TRBV9 and TRBJ2-7; TRBD1 might be the D (6 bases). Germline-derived CDR1 and CDR2 are SGDLS and YYNGEE. This CDR3 has 13 residues. V lost 4 bases and J lost 2, with 10 bases in between. DNA for the CDR3: TGTGCCAGCAGCACAGGGAAGGCCTACGAGCAGTACTTC. Translation: CASSTGKAYEQYF.

The V gene is TRBV2, the J gene TRBJ1-2, with 7 positions matching TRBD1. V gave up 7 bases and J gave up 8 bases; unmatched junction bases: 7. The CDR3 has 12 amino acids. Germline assignment: CDR1 SNHLY and CDR2 FYNNEI. The CDR3 reads CASNTGEVGYTF. The DNA for the CDR3 is TGTGCCAGCAATACAGGGGAGGTAGGCTACACCTTC.

CDR3 nucleotides: TGTGCCAGCAGTGAACTAGAGTGGCGGGGGAGGAGCACAGATACGCAGTATTTT. Residues: CASSELEWRGRSTDTQYF. The V and J genes are TRBV2 and TRBJ2-3; 7 bases are shared with TRBD2. The CDR3 totals 18 residues. Trimming cost V 2 bases and J 0 bases; bases outside gene matches: 11. Per germline, CDR1 SNHLY and CDR2 FYNNEI.

The chain is built from TRBV11-2 and TRBJ1-1; unclear D gene. Germline loops: CDR1 SGHAT, CDR2 FQNNGV. The V gene lost 6 bases and the J gene lost 4 bases, with 12 bases spanning the gap. The CDR3 is 13 amino acids. In DNA form, the CDR3 reads TGTGCCAGCAGTGTCCCTCCTAGCACTGAAGCTTTCTTT. The encoded protein is CASSVPPSTEAFF.

This clone is a singleton in its sample. The V and J genes are TRBV7-9 and TRBJ1-1; D is uncertain. The V gene's germline CDR1 is SEHNR and CDR2 FQNEAQ (reference sequence). This CDR3 contains 13 residues. Between the trimmed V and J ends, which lost 1 base and 3 bases, there was a span of 6 bases. The CDR3 reads CASSLVGYTEAFF. In DNA form, the CDR3 reads TGTGCCAGCAGCTTAGTAGGGTACACTGAAGCTTTCTTT. Full variable domain (missing parts from reference TRBV7-9 and TRBJ1-1): DTGVSQNPRHKITKRGQNVTFRCDPISEHNRLYWYRQTLGQGPEFLTYFQNEAQLEKSRLLSDRFSAERPKGSFSTLEIQRTEQGDSAMYLCASSLVGYTEAFFGQGTRLTVV.

The chain is built from TRBV25-1 and TRBJ2-2; D uncertain. Trimming shortened V by 2 bases and J by 3 bases, and 4 bases separated the two germline ends. This CDR3 is built from 13 residues. Per germline, CDR1 MGHDK and CDR2 SYGVNS. The CDR3 nucleotides read TGTGCCAGCAGTGAAGCAGACACCGGGGAGCTGTTTTTT. It codes for CASSEADTGELFF.

The V call is TRBV15, the J call TRBJ2-7; the match to TRBD1 covers 9 bases. Germline trimming cut 3 bases from V and 3 bases from J; bases unmatched to any gene: 3. Germline CDR1 LNHNV, CDR2 YYDKDF (reference sequence). The CDR3 length is 14 residues. CDR3 loop: CATSSGTGFYEQYF. The CDR3 DNA is TGTGCCACCAGCAGCGGGACAGGGTTCTACGAGCAGTACTTC.

The genes are TRBV4-1 and TRBJ1-5, with D possibly being TRBD1 (6 bases). The CDR3 spans 14 residues. Per germline, CDR1 MGHRA and CDR2 YSYEKL. Trimming cost V 4 bases and J 5 bases, with 12 bases left between them. For the CDR3, the DNA is TGCGCCAGCAGCCTGGGAGGGGGGGATCAGCCCCAGCATTTT. It translates to CASSLGGGDQPQHF.

The chain couples TRBV2 to TRBJ2-3; D unclear. The length of the CDR3 is 13 residues. V lost 6 bases to trimming and J lost 2 bases, with 9 bases between them. The germline V gene has CDR1 SNHLY and CDR2 FYNNEI. The CDR3 DNA follows: TGTGCCAGCAGAGCCCCAAACACAGATACGCAGTATTTT. It is translated as CASRAPNTDTQYF.

V is TRBV7-9 and J is TRBJ2-7, with D hard to call. The CDR3 contains 12 residues. In germline, CDR1 is SEHNR, CDR2 FQNEAQ (reference sequence). Trimming pared 5 bases from V and 3 bases from J, leaving 8 bases between. The CDR3 DNA reads TGTGCCAGCAGCCAGGTCGGCTACGAGCAGTACTTC. Protein: CASSQVGYEQYF.

The chain has TRBV6-5 and TRBJ1-2, with D hard to call. This CDR3 has 12 amino acids. V lost 7 bases and J 8 bases, leaving 14 bases between the germline ends. The germline V gene encodes CDR1 MNHEY and CDR2 SVGAGI. The CDR3 reads CASIDSRGGYTF. As DNA, the CDR3 is TGTGCCAGCATTGACTCCCGCGGCGGCTACACCTTC.

V and J are TRBV6-5 and TRBJ1-1; a possible D gene is TRBD1 (5 bases). V gave up 1 base and J gave up 6 bases, with 9 bases separating them. Germline values: CDR1 MNHEY, CDR2 SVGAGI. The CDR3 is 13 residues long. In nucleotides, the CDR3 is TGTGCCAGCAGTTACTACCAGGGCGCTGAAGCTTTCTTT. It translates to CASSYYQGAEAFF.